The rows below give T cell receptor beta chains drawn from one sample of a study of blood T cell repertoires in COVID-19. Libraries were prepared by immunoSEQ multiplex PCR; TCRdb keeps only in-frame clonotypes and omits some of them. Here the sample spans over 120,000 clones, 84% being singletons. Sequenced input: peripheral blood. The receptors were sampled from a human donor in a cohort sampled during active COVID-19. Each CDR3 is given with its conserved first and last residue. A D gene is named only where the DNA matches it firmly. Clone size, where shown, is once, few, many, or a class for clones that have expanded.

V,length,D,J,size,DNA,CDR3
TRBV5-6,12,.,TRBJ1-4,.,TGTGCCAGCAAGCGGGCGGGAGAAAAACTGTTTTTT,CASKRAGEKLFF
TRBV15,14,TRBD1,TRBJ1-6,.,TGTGCCACCAGCCGAGACAGGGCGGGATCACCCCTCCACTTT,CATSRDRAGSPLHF
TRBV9,17,TRBD1,TRBJ2-2,.,TGTGCCAGCAGCGTACCCAAAGACAGGGGGAACACCGGGGAGCTGTTTTTT,CASSVPKDRGNTGELFF
TRBV27,14,TRBD1,TRBJ1-2,.,TGTGCCAGCAGTTTACTCGGACAGGGGTACGGCTACACCTTC,CASSLLGQGYGYTF
TRBV18,15,TRBD1,TRBJ2-2,.,TGTGCCAGCTCACCACCGCGACAGGGTTACGGGGAGCTGTTTTTT,CASSPPRQGYGELFF
TRBV19,15,TRBD1,TRBJ2-1,.,TGTGCCAGTAGTATAGGACAGGGGGCTTACAATGAGCAGTTCTTC,CASSIGQGAYNEQFF
TRBV10-3,12,TRBD2,TRBJ2-7,.,TGTGCCATCAGTGGCGGGGGCTACGAGCAGTACTTC,CAISGGGYEQYF
TRBV7-9,15,.,TRBJ2-3,.,TGTGCCAGCAGTCCGATGGGGGGGCACACAGATACGCAGTATTTT,CASSPMGGHTDTQYF
TRBV6-5,15,.,TRBJ1-5,.,TGTGCCAGCAGTTCGAGGCAGGGTAGCAATCAGCCCCAGCATTTT,CASSSRQGSNQPQHF
TRBV18,14,.,TRBJ2-3,.,TGTGCCAGCTCACCCGGACAGATCTCGGATACGCAGTATTTT,CASSPGQISDTQYF
TRBV7-9,14,TRBD2,TRBJ2-1,few,TGTGCCAGCAGCGCCGGGACTAGCCACAATGAGCAGTTCTTC,CASSAGTSHNEQFF
TRBV2,15,.,TRBJ1-1,few,TGTGCCAGCAGGCCTTTGGGGCGGTCGAACACTGAAGCTTTCTTT,CASRPLGRSNTEAFF
TRBV29-1,15,TRBD1,TRBJ1-3,.,TGCAGCGTGTCCGGGACAGGGGGGAGGTCAAACACCATATATTTT,CSVSGTGGRSNTIYF
TRBV5-1,15,TRBD1,TRBJ1-4,.,TGCGCCAGCAGCTTGGGAGGGACAGGAAATCCAGAACTGTTTTTT,CASSLGGTGNPELFF
TRBV14,12,.,TRBJ2-5,.,TGTGCCAGCAGCCAAGGGGCAGAGACCCAGTACTTC,CASSQGAETQYF
TRBV15,14,.,TRBJ2-5,once,TGTGCCACCAGCAGAGCGACTAGTCAAGAGACCCAGTACTTC,CATSRATSQETQYF
TRBV29-1,13,TRBD1,TRBJ1-1,.,TGCAGCGTTGCGACCGGACAGGGCACTGAAGCTTTCTTT,CSVATGQGTEAFF
TRBV27,13,.,TRBJ1-2,.,TGTGCCAGCGGAAGACAAGCTAACTATGGCTACACCTTC,CASGRQANYGYTF
TRBV6-6,15,TRBD2,TRBJ2-7,many,TGTGCCAGCAGTTACGGGGGACTAGCTAGGAACGAGCAGTACTTC,CASSYGGLARNEQYF
TRBV10-3,16,.,TRBJ1-5,.,TGTGCCATCAGTGAGTCTCCAACATATAGCAATCAGCCCCAGCATTTT,CAISESPTYSNQPQHF
TRBV10-3,18,.,TRBJ2-3,.,TGTGCCATCTCTCCCCCCATGGGAGGACCAGACAGCACAGATACGCAGTATTTT,CAISPPMGGPDSTDTQYF
TRBV5-8,18,TRBD2,TRBJ2-1,.,TGTGCCAGCAGCGAGGGACTAGCGGGGGGGAATGTTCTAAATGAGCAGTTCTTC,CASSEGLAGGNVLNEQFF
TRBV19,14,.,TRBJ1-6,.,TGTGCCAGTCAATTCGACAGTAGAAGTTCACCCCTCCACTTT,CASQFDSRSSPLHF
TRBV3-1/TRBV3-2,14,.,TRBJ1-2,.,TGTGCCAGCAGCCAAGACTTGCAGGGATTTGGCTACACCTTC,CASSQDLQGFGYTF
TRBV15,14,TRBD1,TRBJ1-5,.,TGTGCCACCAGCGGTAACCGGGACAGAGGGACCCAGCATTTT,CATSGNRDRGTQHF
TRBV9,16,.,TRBJ1-3,.,TGTGCCAGCAGCGTAAGACAGACAATCTCTGGAAACACCATATATTTT,CASSVRQTISGNTIYF
TRBV5-1,16,TRBD1,TRBJ2-7,.,TGCGCCAGCAGCTTGGACACAAGGACAGGGATCTACGAGCAGTACTTC,CASSLDTRTGIYEQYF
TRBV30,14,.,TRBJ2-5,.,TGTGCCTGGAATTTAGGGACAACACAAGAGACCCAGTACTTC,CAWNLGTTQETQYF
TRBV20-1,13,TRBD2,TRBJ2-1,.,TGCAGTGCTAGTCCTAGCGGGAGATATGAGCAGTTCTTC,CSASPSGRYEQFF
TRBV6-2/TRBV6-3,17,TRBD2,TRBJ2-5,.,TGTGCCAGCAGTTACTGGGGGAGTAGCGGGAGTCGGGAGACCCAGTACTTC,CASSYWGSSGSRETQYF
TRBV2,14,.,TRBJ2-3,.,TGTGCCAGCAGTGTACAGCTCCCCACAGATACGCAGTATTTT,CASSVQLPTDTQYF
TRBV5-4,15,.,TRBJ1-2,.,TGTGCCAGCAGCCCCCCGGGACATAATAACTATGGCTACACCTTC,CASSPPGHNNYGYTF